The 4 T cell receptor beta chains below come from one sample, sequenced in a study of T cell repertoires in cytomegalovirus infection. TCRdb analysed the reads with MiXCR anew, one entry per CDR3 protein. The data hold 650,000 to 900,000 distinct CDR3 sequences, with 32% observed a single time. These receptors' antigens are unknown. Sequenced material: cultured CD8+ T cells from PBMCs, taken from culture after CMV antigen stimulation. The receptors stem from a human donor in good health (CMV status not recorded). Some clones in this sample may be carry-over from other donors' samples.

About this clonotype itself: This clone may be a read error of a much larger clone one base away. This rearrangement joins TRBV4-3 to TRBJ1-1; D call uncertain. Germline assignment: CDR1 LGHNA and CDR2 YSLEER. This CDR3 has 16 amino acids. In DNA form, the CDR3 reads TGCGCCAGCAGCCAAGCCCCTACGCAAAGGCAGATGGAAGCTGTCTTT. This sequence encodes CASSQAPTQRQMEAVF.

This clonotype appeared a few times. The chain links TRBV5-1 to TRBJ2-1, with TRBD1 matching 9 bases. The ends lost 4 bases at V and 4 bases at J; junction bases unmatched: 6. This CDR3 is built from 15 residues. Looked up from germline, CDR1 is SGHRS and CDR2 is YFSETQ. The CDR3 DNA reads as TGCGCCAGCAGCCGTACAGGGGGCTATTACAATGAGCAGTTCTTC. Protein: CASSRTGGYYNEQFF.

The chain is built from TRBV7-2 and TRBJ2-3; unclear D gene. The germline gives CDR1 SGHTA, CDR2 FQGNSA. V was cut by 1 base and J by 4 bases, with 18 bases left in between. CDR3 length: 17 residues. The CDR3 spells CASSLGYIMHSSDTQYF. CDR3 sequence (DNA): TGTGCCAGCAGCTTAGGCTACATAATGCATTCGTCAGATACGCAGTATTTT.

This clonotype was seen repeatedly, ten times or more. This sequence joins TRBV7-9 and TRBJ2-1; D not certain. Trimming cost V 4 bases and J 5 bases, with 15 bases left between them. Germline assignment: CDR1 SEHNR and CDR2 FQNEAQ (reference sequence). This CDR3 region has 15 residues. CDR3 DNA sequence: TGTGCCAGCAGCTCCTCCCGGTTTGCCGACAATGAGCAGTTCTTC. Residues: CASSSSRFADNEQFF.